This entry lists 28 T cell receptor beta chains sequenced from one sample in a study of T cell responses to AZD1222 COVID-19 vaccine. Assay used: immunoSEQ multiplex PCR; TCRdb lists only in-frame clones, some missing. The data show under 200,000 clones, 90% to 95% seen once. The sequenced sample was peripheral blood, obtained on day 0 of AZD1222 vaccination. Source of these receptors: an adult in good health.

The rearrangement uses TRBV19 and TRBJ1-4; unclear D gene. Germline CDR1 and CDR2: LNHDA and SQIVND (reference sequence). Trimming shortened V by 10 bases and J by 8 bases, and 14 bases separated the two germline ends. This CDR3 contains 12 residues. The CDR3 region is CATLDQREKLFF. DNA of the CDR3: TGTGCCACCCTGGACCAGCGAGAAAAACTGTTTTTT.

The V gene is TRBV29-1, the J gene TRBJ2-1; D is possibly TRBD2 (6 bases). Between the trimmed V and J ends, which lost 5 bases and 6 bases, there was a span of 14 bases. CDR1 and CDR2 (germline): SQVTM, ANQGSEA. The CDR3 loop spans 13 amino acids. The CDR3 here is CSVTGSGSNEQFF. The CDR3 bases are TGCAGCGTTACCGGGTCCGGGAGCAATGAGCAGTTCTTC.

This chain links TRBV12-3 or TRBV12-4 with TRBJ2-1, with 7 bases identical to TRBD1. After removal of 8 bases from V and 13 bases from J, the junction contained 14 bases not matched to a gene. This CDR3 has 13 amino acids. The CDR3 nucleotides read TGTGCCAGCGCAGGGACAGTAGTAAAAATTCAGTTCTTC. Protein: CASAGTVVKIQFF.

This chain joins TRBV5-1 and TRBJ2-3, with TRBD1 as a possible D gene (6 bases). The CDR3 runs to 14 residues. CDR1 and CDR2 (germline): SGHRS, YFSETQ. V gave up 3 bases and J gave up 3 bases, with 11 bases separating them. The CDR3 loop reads CASSSDRETDTQYF. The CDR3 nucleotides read TGCGCCAGCAGCTCGGACAGAGAGACAGATACGCAGTATTTT.

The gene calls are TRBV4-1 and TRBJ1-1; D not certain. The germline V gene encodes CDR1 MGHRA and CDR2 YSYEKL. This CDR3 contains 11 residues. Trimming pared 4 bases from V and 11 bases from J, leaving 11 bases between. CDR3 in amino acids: CASSRSGVAFF. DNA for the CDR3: TGCGCCAGCAGCCGGAGTGGGGTTGCTTTCTTT.

This CDR3 is CAISDGSSGNTIYF. The CDR3 DNA sequence: TGTGCCATCAGTGACGGGAGCTCTGGAAACACCATATATTTT. The gene calls are TRBV10-3 and TRBJ1-3; the D is unclear. CDR1 and CDR2 (germline): ENHRY, SYGVKD. The CDR3 is 14 amino acids. V gave up 3 bases and J gave up 0 bases, with 6 bases separating them.

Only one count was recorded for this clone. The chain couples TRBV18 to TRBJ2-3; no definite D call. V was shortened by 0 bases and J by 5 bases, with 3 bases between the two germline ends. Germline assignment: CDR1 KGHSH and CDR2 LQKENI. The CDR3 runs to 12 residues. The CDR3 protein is CASSPPQDTQYF. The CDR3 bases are TGTGCCAGCTCACCACCCCAAGATACGCAGTATTTT.

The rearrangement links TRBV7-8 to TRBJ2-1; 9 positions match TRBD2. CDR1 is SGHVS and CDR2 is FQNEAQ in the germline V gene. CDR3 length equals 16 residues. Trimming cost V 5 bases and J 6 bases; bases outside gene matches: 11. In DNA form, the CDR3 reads TGTGCCAGCAGCCCCTTTATCGGGACTAGCCTCAATGAGCAGTTCTTC. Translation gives CASSPFIGTSLNEQFF.

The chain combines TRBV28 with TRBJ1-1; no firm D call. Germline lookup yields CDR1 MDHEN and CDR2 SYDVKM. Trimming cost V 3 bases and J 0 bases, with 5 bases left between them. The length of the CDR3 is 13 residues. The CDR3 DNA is TGTGCCAGCAGTTTTCGCATGAACACTGAAGCTTTCTTT. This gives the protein CASSFRMNTEAFF.

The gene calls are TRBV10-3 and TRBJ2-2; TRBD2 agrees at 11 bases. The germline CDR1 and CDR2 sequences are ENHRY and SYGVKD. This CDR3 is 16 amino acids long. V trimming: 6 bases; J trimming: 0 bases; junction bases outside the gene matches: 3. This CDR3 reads CAIRRLAGSNTGELFF. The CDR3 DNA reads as TGTGCCATCAGAAGACTAGCGGGATCGAACACCGGGGAGCTGTTTTTT.

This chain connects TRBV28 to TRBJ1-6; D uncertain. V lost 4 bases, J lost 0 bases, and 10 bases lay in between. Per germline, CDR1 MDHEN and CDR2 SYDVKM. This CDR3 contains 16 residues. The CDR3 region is CASSSPLSSYNSPLHF. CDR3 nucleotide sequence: TGTGCCAGCAGTTCCCCCCTTAGCTCCTATAATTCACCCCTCCACTTT.

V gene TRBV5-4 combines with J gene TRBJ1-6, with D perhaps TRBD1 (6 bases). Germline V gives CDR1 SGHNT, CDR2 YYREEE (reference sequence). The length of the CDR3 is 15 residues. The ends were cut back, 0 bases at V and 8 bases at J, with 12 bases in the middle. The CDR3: CASSLDTGSYSPLHF. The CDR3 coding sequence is TGTGCCAGCAGCTTGGATACAGGGTCTTATTCACCCCTCCACTTT.

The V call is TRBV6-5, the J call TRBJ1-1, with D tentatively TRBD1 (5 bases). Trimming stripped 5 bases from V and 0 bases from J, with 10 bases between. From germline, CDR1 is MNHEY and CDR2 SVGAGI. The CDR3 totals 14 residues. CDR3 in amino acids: CASSQDTLNTEAFF. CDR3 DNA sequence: TGTGCCAGCAGTCAGGACACTTTGAACACTGAAGCTTTCTTT.

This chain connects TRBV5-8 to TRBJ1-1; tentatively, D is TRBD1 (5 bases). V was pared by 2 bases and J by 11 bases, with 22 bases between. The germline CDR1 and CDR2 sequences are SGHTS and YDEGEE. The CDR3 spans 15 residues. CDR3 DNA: TGTGCCAGCAGCTTCCTGGGGGGGGTCCCCACTGGCGCTTTCTTT. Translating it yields CASSFLGGVPTGAFF.

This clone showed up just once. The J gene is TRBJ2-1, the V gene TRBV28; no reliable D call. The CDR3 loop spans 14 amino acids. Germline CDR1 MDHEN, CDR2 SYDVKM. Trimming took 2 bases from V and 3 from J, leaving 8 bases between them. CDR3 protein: CASSLPGFYNEQFF. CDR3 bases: TGTGCCAGCAGTTTACCCGGGTTCTACAATGAGCAGTTCTTC.

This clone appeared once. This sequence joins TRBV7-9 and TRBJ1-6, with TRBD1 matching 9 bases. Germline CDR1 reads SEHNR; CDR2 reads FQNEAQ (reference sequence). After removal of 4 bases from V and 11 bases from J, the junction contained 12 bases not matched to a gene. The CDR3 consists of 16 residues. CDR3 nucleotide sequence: TGTGCCAGCAGCTCGGCCTGGGGACAGGGTTCTCCACCCCTCCACTTT. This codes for CASSSAWGQGSPPLHF.

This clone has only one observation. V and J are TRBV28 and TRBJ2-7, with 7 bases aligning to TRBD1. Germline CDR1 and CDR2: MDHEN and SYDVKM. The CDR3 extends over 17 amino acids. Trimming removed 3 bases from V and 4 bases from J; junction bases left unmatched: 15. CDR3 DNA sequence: TGTGCCAGCAGTTTCATTTCTGGGGCGGGCAGGGGGTACGAGCAGTACTTC. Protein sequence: CASSFISGAGRGYEQYF.

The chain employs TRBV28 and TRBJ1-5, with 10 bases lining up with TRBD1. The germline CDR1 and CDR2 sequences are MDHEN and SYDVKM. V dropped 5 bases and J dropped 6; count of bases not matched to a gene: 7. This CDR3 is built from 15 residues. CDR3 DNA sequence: TGTGCCAGCAGTCCCCGGACAGGGGGGATTCAGCCCCAGCATTTT. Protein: CASSPRTGGIQPQHF.

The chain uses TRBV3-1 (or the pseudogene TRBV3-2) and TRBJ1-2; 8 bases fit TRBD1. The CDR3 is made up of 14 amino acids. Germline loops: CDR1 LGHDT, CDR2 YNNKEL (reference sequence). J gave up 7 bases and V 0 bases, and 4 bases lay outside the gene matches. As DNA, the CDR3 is TGTGCCAGCAGCCAAGACAGGGGGCGATTTGGCTACACCTTC. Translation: CASSQDRGRFGYTF.

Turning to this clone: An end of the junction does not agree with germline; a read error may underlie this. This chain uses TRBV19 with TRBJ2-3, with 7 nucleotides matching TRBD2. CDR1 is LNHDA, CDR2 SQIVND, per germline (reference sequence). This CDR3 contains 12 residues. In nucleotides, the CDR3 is TGTGCCAGTACTCCGGGTGGGGGGGGATGGCATTTT. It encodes CASTPGGGGWHF. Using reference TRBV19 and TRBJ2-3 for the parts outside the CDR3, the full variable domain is DGGITQSPKYLFRKEGQNVTLSCEQNLNHDAMYWYRQDPGQGLRLIYYSQIVNDFQKGDIAEGYSVSREKKESFPLTVTSAQKNPTAFYLCASTPGGGGWHFGPGTRLTVL.

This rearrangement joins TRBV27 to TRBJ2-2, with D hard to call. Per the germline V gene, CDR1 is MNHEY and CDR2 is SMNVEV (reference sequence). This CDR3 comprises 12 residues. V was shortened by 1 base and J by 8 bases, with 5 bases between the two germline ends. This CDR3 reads CASSLYKGELFF. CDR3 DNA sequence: TGTGCCAGCAGTTTATACAAAGGGGAGCTGTTTTTT.

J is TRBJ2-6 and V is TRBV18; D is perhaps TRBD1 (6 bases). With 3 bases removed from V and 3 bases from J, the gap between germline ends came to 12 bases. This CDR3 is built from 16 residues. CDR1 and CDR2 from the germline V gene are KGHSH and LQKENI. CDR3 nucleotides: TGTGCCAGCTCACCGTACAGGGTGGATGGGGCCAACGTCCTGACTTTC. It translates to CASSPYRVDGANVLTF.

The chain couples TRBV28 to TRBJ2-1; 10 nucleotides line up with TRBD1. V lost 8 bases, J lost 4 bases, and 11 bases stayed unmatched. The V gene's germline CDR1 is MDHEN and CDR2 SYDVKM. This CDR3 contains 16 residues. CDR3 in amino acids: CASSPTWDRGYNEQFF. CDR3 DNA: TGTGCCAGCTCCCCAACCTGGGACAGGGGTTACAATGAGCAGTTCTTC.

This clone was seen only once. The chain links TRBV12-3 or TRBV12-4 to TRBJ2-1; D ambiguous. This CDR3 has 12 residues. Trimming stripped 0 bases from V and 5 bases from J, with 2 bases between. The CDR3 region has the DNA TGTGCCAGCAGTTTAGCTCACAATGAGCAGTTCTTC. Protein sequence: CASSLAHNEQFF.

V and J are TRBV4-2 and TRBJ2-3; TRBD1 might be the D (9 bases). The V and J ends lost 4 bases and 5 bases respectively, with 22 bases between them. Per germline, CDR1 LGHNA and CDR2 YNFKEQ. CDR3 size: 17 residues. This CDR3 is CASSPTVAGQGGDTQYF. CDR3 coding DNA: TGTGCCAGCAGCCCCACGGTAGCGGGACAGGGCGGAGATACGCAGTATTTT.

The CDR3 region is CASSLISGNYNEQFF. CDR3 DNA: TGTGCCAGCAGTTTAATTAGCGGGAACTACAATGAGCAGTTCTTC. This chain links TRBV27 with TRBJ2-1; the match to TRBD2 covers 8 bases. The trim removed 2 bases at V and 3 bases at J, leaving 3 bases unmatched. The CDR3 is made up of 15 amino acids. Looked up from germline, CDR1 is MNHEY and CDR2 is SMNVEV (reference sequence).

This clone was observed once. The CDR3 DNA reads as TGCGCCAGCAGCCCCGGTGTACCTAATGAAAAACTGTTTTTT. Its protein is CASSPGVPNEKLFF. The chain couples TRBV4-1 to TRBJ1-4; the D is unclear. The CDR3 spans 14 residues. V gave up 4 bases and J gave up 3 bases, with 9 bases separating them. Germline V gives CDR1 MGHRA, CDR2 YSYEKL.

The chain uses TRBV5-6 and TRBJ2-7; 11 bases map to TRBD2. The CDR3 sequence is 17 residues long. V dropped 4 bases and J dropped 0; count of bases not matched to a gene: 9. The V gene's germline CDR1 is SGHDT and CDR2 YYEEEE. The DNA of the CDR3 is TGTGCCAGCAGCCCAGAAGGGACTAGCGGCGGCTCCTACGAGCAGTACTTC. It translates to CASSPEGTSGGSYEQYF.